Presented here are 10 T cell receptor beta chains from one specimen sequenced in a study of beta chain features in type 1 diabetes. Every isolated RNA sample was fully reverse transcribed, so sequencing captured expressed TCRB transcripts. The method was immunoSEQ multiplex PCR; TCRdb's version includes in-frame clones alone and lacks a portion of them. The repertoire has around 150,000 clones, about 9% of them found once; the top ten carry under 0.85%. Overall study findings and caveats: Across all four CD4+ subsets, people with type 1 diabetes showed modestly shorter TCRB CDR3s.

These receptors' antigens are unknown. The sample taken for sequencing was central memory CD4+ T cells from blood. Source of these receptors: a woman aged 25 to 39 with type 1 diabetes.

This rearrangement joins TRBV30 to TRBJ1-1; TRBD1 is a possible D gene (5 bases). The germline V gene encodes CDR1 GTSNPN and CDR2 SVGIG (reference sequence). This CDR3 contains 13 residues. V was clipped by 4 bases and J by 0 bases, with 9 bases between them. This CDR3 reads CAWTWGVNTEAFF. CDR3 coding DNA: TGTGCCTGGACCTGGGGGGTGAACACTGAAGCTTTCTTT.

This clone was observed a few times. The gene calls are TRBV15 and TRBJ2-5; possibly TRBD1 for D (7 bases). The J call may be incorrect, as the DNA end agrees better with TRBJ2-7. Germline V gene data show CDR1 as LNHNV and CDR2 as YYDKDF (reference sequence). This CDR3 has 14 amino acids. CDR3 in amino acids: CATSRDRRGPEQYF. The CDR3 DNA reads TGTGCCACCAGCAGAGATCGGAGGGGGCCCGAGCAGTACTTC.

This chain links TRBV27 with TRBJ2-7; a weak D match, TRBD1 (6 bases). Looked up from germline, CDR1 is MNHEY and CDR2 is SMNVEV (reference sequence). The CDR3 consists of 14 residues. Trimming shortened V by 5 bases and J by 7 bases, and 18 bases separated the two germline ends. CDR3 bases: TGTGCCAGCAGTAAGATCCGACAGGCGAGGGAGCAGTACTTC. Protein: CASSKIRQAREQYF.

J is TRBJ2-7 and V is TRBV11-2; no clear D. Germline assignment: CDR1 SGHAT and CDR2 FQNNGV. This CDR3 spans 12 amino acids. V gave up 5 bases and J gave up 4 bases, with 9 bases separating them. The chain's CDR3 is CASSANSYEQYF. The CDR3 DNA reads as TGTGCCAGCAGCGCAAACAGTTACGAGCAGTACTTC.

This clone appeared a few times. The J gene is TRBJ1-1, the V gene TRBV29-1; TRBD1 agrees at 7 bases. This CDR3 contains 14 residues. Germline trimming cut 8 bases from V and 7 bases from J; bases unmatched to any gene: 16. Per germline, CDR1 SQVTM and CDR2 ANQGSEA. In nucleotides, the CDR3 is TGCAGCCCTTACGGGGGACACACAGGGGATGAAGCTTTCTTT. This codes for CSPYGGHTGDEAFF.

This clone appeared a few times. The V gene is TRBV18, the J gene TRBJ1-1, with D possibly TRBD1 on 5 matching bases. The CDR3 is 15 residues long. The V gene lost 1 base and the J gene lost 1 base, with 10 bases spanning the gap. Germline lookup yields CDR1 KGHSH and CDR2 LQKENI. The CDR3 sequence: CASSPQSGSNTEAFF. The CDR3 bases are TGTGCCAGCTCACCACAGTCAGGGTCGAACACTGAAGCTTTCTTT. Supplemented by reference TRBV18 and TRBJ1-1, the full variable domain reads NAGVMQNPRHLVRRRGQEARLRCSPMKGHSHVYWYRQLPEEGLKFMVYLQKENIIDESGMPKERFSAEFPKEGPSILRIQQVVRGDSAAYFCASSPQSGSNTEAFFGQGTRLTVV.

The J gene is TRBJ1-1, the V gene TRBV2; D is uncertain. The germline gives CDR1 SNHLY, CDR2 FYNNEI. The CDR3 is 12 residues long. With 4 bases removed from V and 5 bases from J, the gap between germline ends came to 8 bases. This CDR3 is CASSVERTEAFF. DNA for the CDR3: TGTGCCAGCAGTGTGGAGAGGACTGAAGCTTTCTTT.

The chain joins TRBV2 to TRBJ2-1; tentatively, D is TRBD1 (5 bases). CDR3 length: 13 amino acids. CDR1 SNHLY and CDR2 FYNNEI come from the germline V gene. The ends were cut back, 5 bases at V and 4 bases at J, with 9 bases in the middle. The CDR3 region has the DNA TGTGCCAGCAGTCGACAGAAGTACAATGAGCAGTTCTTC. This encodes CASSRQKYNEQFF.

The V gene is TRBV30, the J gene TRBJ2-7; 8 nucleotides agree with TRBD1. Germline values: CDR1 GTSNPN, CDR2 SVGIG (reference sequence). The V segment lost 0 bases and the J segment 5 bases; nucleotides outside the gene matches: 9. The CDR3 sequence is 15 residues long. The chain's CDR3 is CAWSVRRTGLHEQYF. The DNA for the CDR3 is TGTGCCTGGAGTGTACGGCGGACAGGGTTGCACGAGCAGTACTTC.

The table lists this clone with a few counts. V usage is TRBV29-1 and J usage is TRBJ2-2; a weak D match, TRBD2 (6 bases). Germline-derived CDR1 and CDR2 are SQVTM and ANQGSEA. V was pared by 7 bases and J by 5 bases, with 14 bases between. This CDR3 has 13 residues. The DNA of the CDR3 is TGCAGCGGCGGGACGGGTGGGACCGGGGAGCTGTTTTTT. It yields the protein CSGGTGGTGELFF.